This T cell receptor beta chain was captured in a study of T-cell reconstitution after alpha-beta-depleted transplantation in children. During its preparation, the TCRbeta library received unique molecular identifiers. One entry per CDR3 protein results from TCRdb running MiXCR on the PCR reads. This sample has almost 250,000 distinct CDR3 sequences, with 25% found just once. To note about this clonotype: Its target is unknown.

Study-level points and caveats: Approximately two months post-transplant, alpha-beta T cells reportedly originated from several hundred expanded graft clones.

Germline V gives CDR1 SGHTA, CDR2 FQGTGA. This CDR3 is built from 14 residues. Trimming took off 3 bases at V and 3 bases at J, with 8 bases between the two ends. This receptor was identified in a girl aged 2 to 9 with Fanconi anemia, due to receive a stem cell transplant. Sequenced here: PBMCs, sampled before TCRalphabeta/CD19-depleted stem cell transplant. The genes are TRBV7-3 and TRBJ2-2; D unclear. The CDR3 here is CASSLDGHTGELFF. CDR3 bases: TGTGCCAGCAGCTTGGACGGTCACACCGGGGAGCTGTTTTTT.